This TCR beta chain was sequenced for a study of CD8 T cells in Susac syndrome. Across the whole study: There were Susac syndrome patients who were therapy-naive at blood draw, others on corticosteroids, and others on intravenous immunoglobulin alone.

Sequencing of TCR beta was carried out in blood CD8+ and CD4+ T cells. Germline-derived CDR1 and CDR2 are SNHLY and FYNNEI. The CDR3 sequence is 15 residues long. The V end was cut by 1 base, the J end by 5 bases, with 12 bases between. The authors reverse transcribed roughly 0.5 to 1 ug RNA with random hexamers. By means of immunoSEQ multiplex PCR, TCR beta CDR3 spanning 54 Vbeta and 13 Jbeta underwent amplification. A single record per CDR3 protein comes from TCRdb applying MiXCR to the immunoSEQ multiplex PCR reads. This sample has approximately 190,000 distinct CDR3 sequences, with almost 96% found just once.

Material: CD4+ T cells from PBMCs. The chain employs TRBV2 and TRBJ2-1; D may be TRBD1 (5 bases). This TCR came from a human donor with Susac syndrome. CDR3 bases: TGTGCCAGCAGTGAAGTCAGGACACCCGACAATGAGCAGTTCTTC. Its translation: CASSEVRTPDNEQFF.